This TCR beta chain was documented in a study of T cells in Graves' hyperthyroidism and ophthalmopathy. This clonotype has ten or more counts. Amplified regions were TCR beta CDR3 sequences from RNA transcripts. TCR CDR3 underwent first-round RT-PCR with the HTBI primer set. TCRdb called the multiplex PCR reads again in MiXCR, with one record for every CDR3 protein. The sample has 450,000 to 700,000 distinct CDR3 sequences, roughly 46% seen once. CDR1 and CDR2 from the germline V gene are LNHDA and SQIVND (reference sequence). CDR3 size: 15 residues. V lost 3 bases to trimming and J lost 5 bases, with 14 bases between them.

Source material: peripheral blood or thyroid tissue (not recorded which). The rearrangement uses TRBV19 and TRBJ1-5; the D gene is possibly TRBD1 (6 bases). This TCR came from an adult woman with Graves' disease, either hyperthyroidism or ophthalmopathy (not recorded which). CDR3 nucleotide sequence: TGTGCCAGTAGTATTTGGGGGGCACGGGATCAGCCCCAGCATTTT. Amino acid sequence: CASSIWGARDQPQHF.